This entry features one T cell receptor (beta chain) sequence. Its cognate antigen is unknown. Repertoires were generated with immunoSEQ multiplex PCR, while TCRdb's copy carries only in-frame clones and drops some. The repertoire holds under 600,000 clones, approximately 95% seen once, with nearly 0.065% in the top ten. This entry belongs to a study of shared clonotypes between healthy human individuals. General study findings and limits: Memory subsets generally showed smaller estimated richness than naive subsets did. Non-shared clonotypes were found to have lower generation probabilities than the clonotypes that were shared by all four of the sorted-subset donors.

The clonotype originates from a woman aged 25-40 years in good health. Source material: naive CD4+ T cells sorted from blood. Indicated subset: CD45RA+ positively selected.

The CDR3: CASSLAAGGMGTYEQYF. The CDR3 DNA is TGTGCCAGCAGCTTGGCGGCAGGGGGCATGGGAACCTACGAGCAGTACTTC. The chain couples TRBV5-6 to TRBJ2-7; 8 nucleotides align to TRBD1. The trim removed 0 bases at V and 2 bases at J, leaving 10 bases unmatched. CDR1 and CDR2 (germline): SGHDT, YYEEEE. CDR3 size: 17 residues.